Presented here are 4 T cell receptor beta chains from one specimen sequenced in a study of T cell responses to AZD1222 COVID-19 vaccine. Sequencing was performed with immunoSEQ multiplex PCR; in TCRdb, only in-frame clones are kept and a portion is missing. In the table there are some 180,000 clones, about 93% of which are singletons. Sample: peripheral blood, taken 28 days after the second dose of the MenACWY control vaccine. These receptors were taken from an adult who received the MenACWY meningococcal vaccine as a control.

The J gene is TRBJ1-6, the V gene TRBV11-1; weak D call: TRBD1 (6 bases). Germline V gene lookup returns CDR1 SGHAT and CDR2 FQDESV (reference sequence). The CDR3 length is 15 residues. The V end was cut by 5 bases, the J end by 13 bases, with 21 bases between. In DNA form, the CDR3 reads TGTGCCAGCAGCAAAGACGGGCAGGGGACGCAGCCCCTCCACTTT. Protein: CASSKDGQGTQPLHF. The full variable domain, rest sourced from reference TRBV11-1 and TRBJ1-6, is EAEVAQSPRYKITEKSQAVAFWCDPISGHATLYWYRQILGQGPELLVQFQDESVVDDSQLPKDRFSAERLKGVDSTLKIQPAELGDSAMYLCASSKDGQGTQPLHFGNGTRLTVT.

This sequence joins TRBV7-9 and TRBJ1-1; no firm D call. Germline loops: CDR1 SEHNR, CDR2 FQNEAQ (reference sequence). Trimming took 1 base from V and 0 from J, leaving 6 bases between them. This CDR3 has 14 amino acids. CDR3 DNA sequence: TGTGCCAGCAGCTTAGTTGGACTGAACACTGAAGCTTTCTTT. Its protein is CASSLVGLNTEAFF. The whole variable domain, remainder taken from reference TRBV7-9 and TRBJ1-1, is DTGVSQNPRHKITKRGQNVTFRCDPISEHNRLYWYRQTLGQGPEFLTYFQNEAQLEKSRLLSDRFSAERPKGSFSTLEIQRTEQGDSAMYLCASSLVGLNTEAFFGQGTRLTVV.

This chain connects TRBV2 to TRBJ2-7; D is ambiguous. The CDR3 has 11 residues. CDR1 and CDR2 (germline): SNHLY, FYNNEI. V lost 5 bases to trimming and J lost 3 bases, with 5 bases between them. The CDR3 DNA is TGTGCCAGCAGTTTTATCTACGAGCAGTACTTC. This encodes CASSFIYEQYF.

The chain recombines TRBV14 with TRBJ1-2, with D possibly TRBD1 on 5 matching bases. The germline CDR1 and CDR2 sequences are SGHDN and FVKESK. The V and J ends lost 3 bases and 8 bases respectively, with 13 bases between them. The CDR3 is 13 amino acids. In DNA, the CDR3 is TGTGCCAGCAGCCAGAGATCGAGGGGAGGCTACACCTTC. It is translated as CASSQRSRGGYTF.